These 23 T cell receptor beta chains were sequenced from one sample in a study of blood T cell repertoires in COVID-19. Only in-frame clones appear in the TCRdb table, and some are missing; sequencing was by immunoSEQ multiplex PCR. The table has roughly 150,000 clones, roughly four fifths seen once. The sample comprised PBMCs or T cells enriched from blood (not recorded which). The origin of the receptors is a man in his fifties or sixties who had recovered from COVID-19.

CDR3 in DNA: TGCGCCAGCAGCTATGGGACTAGCGGGGGGAGGACAGATACGCAGTATTTT. It specifies CASSYGTSGGRTDTQYF. The V and J genes are TRBV5-1 and TRBJ2-3, with 15 bases identical to TRBD2. Unmatched junction bases numbered 5, after V lost 3 bases and J lost 3 bases. Germline V gene sequence: CDR1 SGHRS, CDR2 YFSETQ. The CDR3 is made up of 17 amino acids. Full variable domain (outside the CDR3, taken from reference TRBV5-1 and TRBJ2-3): KAGVTQTPRYLIKTRGQQVTLSCSPISGHRSVSWYQQTPGQGLQFLFEYFSETQRNKGNFPGRFSGRQFSNSRSEMNVSTLELGDSALYLCASSYGTSGGRTDTQYFGPGTRLTVL.

The chain combines TRBV11-2 with TRBJ2-7; weak D call: TRBD1 (5 bases). CDR3 length: 17 residues. CDR1 and CDR2 (germline): SGHAT, FQNNGV. The V and J ends lost 0 bases and 2 bases respectively, with 17 bases between them. The CDR3: CASSLDGGMGRAYEQYF. The CDR3 nucleotides are TGTGCCAGCAGCTTAGATGGTGGGATGGGCAGGGCCTACGAGCAGTACTTC.

This chain links TRBV6-5 with TRBJ1-1, with D unresolved. The CDR3 sequence is 15 residues long. The germline CDR1 and CDR2 sequences are MNHEY and SVGAGI. Trimming shortened V by 4 bases and J by 5 bases, and 17 bases separated the two germline ends. CDR3 sequence reads: CASSWMTRPATEAFF. The DNA of the CDR3 is TGTGCCAGCAGTTGGATGACACGGCCGGCGACTGAAGCTTTCTTT.

V and J are TRBV19 and TRBJ1-5, with unresolved D. Germline CDR1 and CDR2: LNHDA and SQIVND (reference sequence). V was clipped by 1 base and J by 0 bases, with 7 bases between them. This CDR3 spans 15 amino acids. CDR3 coding DNA: TGTGCCAGTAGTATAGGGCAGGCTAGCAATCAGCCCCAGCATTTT. Encoded protein: CASSIGQASNQPQHF.

This rearrangement joins TRBV30 to TRBJ2-7; 11 bases align to TRBD2. CDR3 length: 14 residues. The germline CDR1 and CDR2 sequences are GTSNPN and SVGIG (reference sequence). J was trimmed by 6 bases and V by 5 bases; bases with no gene match: 9. CDR3 bases: TGTGCCTGGTCCAGCGGAACTAGCGGGGGCGAGCAGTACTTC. It is translated as CAWSSGTSGGEQYF.

This clone was observed a single time. The rearrangement uses TRBV10-3 and TRBJ1-2, with 7 nucleotides matching TRBD1. Germline lookup yields CDR1 ENHRY and CDR2 SYGVKD. The CDR3 totals 12 residues. With V trimmed by 6 bases and J by 4 bases, 2 bases remained unmatched. For the CDR3, the DNA is TGTGCCATCAGCGGGGACAGCTATGGCTACACCTTC. Translating it yields CAISGDSYGYTF.

V gene TRBV10-3 combines with J gene TRBJ1-5; maybe TRBD1 (6 bases). This CDR3 is built from 14 residues. Germline V gene lookup returns CDR1 ENHRY and CDR2 SYGVKD. Between the trimmed V and J ends, which lost 10 bases and 0 bases, there was a span of 13 bases. CDR3 coding DNA: TGTGCCACCAACACAGGGAATAGCAATCAGCCCCAGCATTTT. Translation: CATNTGNSNQPQHF.

This clone is large by share. The rearrangement links TRBV7-8 to TRBJ2-3; no clear D gene. Trimming removed 1 base at V and 1 base at J, with 9 bases between. The CDR3 runs 15 residues. CDR1 and CDR2 from the germline V gene are SGHVS and FQNEAQ. The CDR3 here is CASSLVVCCTDTQYF. The DNA of the CDR3 is TGTGCCAGCAGCTTAGTCGTCTGTTGCACAGATACGCAGTATTTT.

This chain connects TRBV3-1 (or the pseudogene TRBV3-2) to TRBJ1-4; the match to TRBD1 covers 7 bases. The J segment lost 8 bases and the V segment lost 0 bases, leaving 15 bases of the junction unmatched. The CDR3 consists of 18 residues. Germline CDR1 reads LGHDT; CDR2 reads YNNKEL (reference sequence). The chain's CDR3 is CASSQDFSGTAVVEKLFF. CDR3 DNA: TGTGCCAGCAGCCAAGATTTTAGTGGGACAGCAGTCGTGGAAAAACTGTTTTTT.

Only one count was recorded for this clone. The V and J genes are TRBV6-1 and TRBJ2-1; 9 bases are a match to TRBD2. CDR1 and CDR2 from the germline V gene are MNHNS and SASEGT. The V and J ends lost 4 bases and 5 bases, in that order; junction bases with no gene match: 12. This CDR3 has 17 amino acids. DNA of the CDR3: TGTGCCAGCAGTGTCCTTAGCGGGGGCCGCAATGACAATGAGCAGTTCTTC. This encodes CASSVLSGGRNDNEQFF.

This clone was recorded only once. The rearrangement joins TRBV3-1 (or the pseudogene TRBV3-2) to TRBJ2-1; TRBD1 matches at 10 bases. V dropped 4 bases and J dropped 7; count of bases not matched to a gene: 13. Germline CDR1 LGHDT, CDR2 YNNKEL (reference sequence). The CDR3 has 17 residues. CDR3 nucleotides: TGTGCCAGCAGCCGAACCGGGACAGGGGATTTCAGGAATGAGCAGTTCTTC. Translated: CASSRTGTGDFRNEQFF.

The rearrangement links TRBV6-5 to TRBJ2-1, with TRBD1 matching over 10 bases. The junction had 4 bases not matched to a gene; V was cut back by 4 bases and J by 7 bases. The CDR3 extends over 14 amino acids. In germline, CDR1 is MNHEY, CDR2 SVGAGI. CDR3 amino acids: CASSSRTGGNEQFF. The CDR3 DNA follows: TGTGCCAGCAGTTCCCGGACAGGGGGGAATGAGCAGTTCTTC.

This chain uses TRBV7-9 with TRBJ1-1; D possibly corresponds to TRBD1 (5 bases). CDR3 length: 16 amino acids. CDR1 and CDR2 from the germline V gene are SEHNR and FQNEAQ (reference sequence). V was cut by 0 bases and J by 0 bases, with 11 bases left in between. In nucleotides, the CDR3 is TGTGCCAGCAGCTTAGCGCGGACAACCATGAACACTGAAGCTTTCTTT. Protein product: CASSLARTTMNTEAFF.

The V gene is TRBV4-1, the J gene TRBJ1-4; D not certain. Germline CDR1 reads MGHRA; CDR2 reads YSYEKL. Trimming cost V 4 bases and J 0 bases, with 9 bases left between them. This CDR3 is built from 15 residues. Written as DNA, the CDR3 is TGCGCCAGCAGCCTACCCGCGGCAACTAATGAAAAACTGTTTTTT. Protein: CASSLPAATNEKLFF.

The chain carries TRBV4-1 and TRBJ2-1; D might be TRBD2 (5 bases). Germline V gene lookup returns CDR1 MGHRA and CDR2 YSYEKL. The V end lost 2 bases, the J end lost 0 bases, and 17 bases lay between the germline ends. This CDR3 region has 18 residues. The CDR3 sequence: CASSQNPPGMGSYNEQFF. DNA for the CDR3: TGCGCCAGCAGCCAAAATCCCCCGGGGATGGGCTCCTACAATGAGCAGTTCTTC.

V usage is TRBV27 and J usage is TRBJ1-5, with D hard to call. Per the germline V gene, CDR1 is MNHEY and CDR2 is SMNVEV (reference sequence). CDR3 size: 13 residues. Between the trimmed V and J ends, which lost 5 bases and 2 bases, there was a span of 7 bases. The CDR3 coding sequence is TGTGCCAGCAGTCTAAGTGGCAATCAGCCCCAGCATTTT. It codes for CASSLSGNQPQHF.

The chain joins TRBV28 to TRBJ1-2; TRBD1 matches at 11 bases. V shed 2 bases and J 5 bases; nucleotides not matched to a gene: 4. The CDR3 extends over 15 amino acids. Germline V CDR1 and CDR2: MDHEN, SYDVKM. CDR3: CASSLGTGGRYGYTF. The DNA for the CDR3 is TGTGCCAGCAGTTTAGGGACAGGGGGTCGGTATGGCTACACCTTC.

The genes are TRBV12-5 and TRBJ2-7; possibly TRBD1 for D (6 bases). This CDR3 has 16 residues. The germline V and J ends were trimmed by 1 base and 1 base, with 14 bases remaining between them. Germline V gene lookup returns CDR1 LGHNT and CDR2 FRNRAP. The CDR3 is CASGLAYPDSSYEQYF. The CDR3, as DNA: TGTGCTAGTGGTTTGGCCTACCCGGACAGTTCCTACGAGCAGTACTTC.

This rearrangement joins TRBV18 to TRBJ2-1; a weak D match, TRBD2 (5 bases). The germline CDR1 and CDR2 sequences are KGHSH and LQKENI. This CDR3 has 16 amino acids. The V end lost 2 bases, the J end lost 0 bases, and 11 bases lay between the germline ends. Written as DNA, the CDR3 is TGTGCCAGCTCACCAAATACGGGGAGCTCCTACAATGAGCAGTTCTTC. Protein product: CASSPNTGSSYNEQFF.

This chain joins TRBV9 and TRBJ2-5; 7 nucleotides agree with TRBD2. V dropped 3 bases and J dropped 1; count of bases not matched to a gene: 3. The CDR3 totals 14 residues. Germline CDR1 reads SGDLS; CDR2 reads YYNGEE. The CDR3 DNA reads as TGTGCCAGCAGCGGAAGCGGGGTCCAAGAGACCCAGTACTTC. Amino acid sequence: CASSGSGVQETQYF. Full variable domain (remainder filled in from reference TRBV9 and TRBJ2-5): DSGVTQTPKHLITATGQRVTLRCSPRSGDLSVYWYQQSLDQGLQFLIQYYNGEERAKGNILERFSAQQFPDLHSELNLSSLELGDSALYFCASSGSGVQETQYFGPGTRLLVL.

The V gene is TRBV7-9, the J gene TRBJ2-5; TRBD1 agrees at 10 bases. The CDR3 has 15 amino acids. The germline V gene has CDR1 SEHNR and CDR2 FQNEAQ (reference sequence). V gave up 6 bases and J gave up 5 bases; unmatched junction bases: 9. The CDR3 protein is CASSRQGALTETQYF. The CDR3 nucleotides read TGTGCCAGCAGTCGACAGGGGGCGCTTACGGAGACCCAGTACTTC.

J is TRBJ1-2 and V is TRBV18; TRBD1 might be the D (6 bases). V was trimmed by 3 bases and J by 4 bases, leaving 6 bases between them. The CDR3 consists of 12 residues. Germline V gene sequence: CDR1 KGHSH, CDR2 LQKENI. As DNA, the CDR3 is TGTGCCAGCTCACCGGACAGCTATGGCTACACCTTC. Residues: CASSPDSYGYTF.

The chain uses TRBV3-1 (or the pseudogene TRBV3-2) and TRBJ2-1; 9 bases agree with TRBD1. CDR1 is LGHDT and CDR2 is YNNKEL in the germline V gene (reference sequence). CDR3 length: 17 amino acids. Germline trimming cut 0 bases from V and 6 bases from J; bases unmatched to any gene: 9. The CDR3 loop is CASSQDRDRALTNEQFF. CDR3 sequence (DNA): TGTGCCAGCAGCCAAGATAGGGACAGGGCCCTGACCAATGAGCAGTTCTTC.